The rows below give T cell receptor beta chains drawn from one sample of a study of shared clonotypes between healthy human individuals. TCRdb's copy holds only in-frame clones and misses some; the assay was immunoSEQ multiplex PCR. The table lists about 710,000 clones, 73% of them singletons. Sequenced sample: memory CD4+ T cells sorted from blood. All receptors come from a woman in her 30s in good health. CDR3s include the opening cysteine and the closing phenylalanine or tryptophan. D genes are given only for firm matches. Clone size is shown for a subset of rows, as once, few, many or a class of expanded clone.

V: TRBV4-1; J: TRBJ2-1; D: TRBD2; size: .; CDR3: CASSQTGTSGRRNEQFF; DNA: TGCGCCAGCAGCCAAACCGGGACTAGCGGGAGGAGGAATGAGCAGTTCTTC
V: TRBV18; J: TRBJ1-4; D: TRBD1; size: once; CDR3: CASSPKSPGQGEKLFF; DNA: TGTGCCAGCTCGCCGAAATCCCCGGGACAGGGTGAAAAACTGTTTTTT
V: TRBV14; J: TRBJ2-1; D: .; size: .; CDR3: CASSQEGLFDWDYNEQFF; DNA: TGTGCCAGCAGCCAAGAGGGATTGTTTGACTGGGACTACAATGAGCAGTTCTTC
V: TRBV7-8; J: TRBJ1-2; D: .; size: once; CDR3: CASSLEGQPFVYGYTF; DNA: TGTGCCAGCAGCTTAGAAGGTCAGCCTTTCGTCTATGGCTACACCTTC
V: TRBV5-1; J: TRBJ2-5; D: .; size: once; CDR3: CASSSSGDSRQETQYF; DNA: TGCGCCAGCAGCTCGTCAGGGGATTCTCGTCAAGAGACCCAGTACTTC
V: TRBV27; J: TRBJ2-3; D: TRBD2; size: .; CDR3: CASSFVRDYIRSSTDTQYF; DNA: TGTGCCAGCAGTTTCGTCCGGGACTACATACGCTCTAGCACAGATACGCAGTATTTT
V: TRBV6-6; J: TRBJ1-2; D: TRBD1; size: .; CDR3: CASSRDRDYGYTF; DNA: TGTGCCAGCAGTCGGGACAGGGACTATGGCTACACCTTC
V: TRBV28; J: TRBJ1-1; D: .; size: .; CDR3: CASSLRYLAEAFF; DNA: TGTGCCAGCAGTCTCCGATACCTCGCTGAAGCTTTCTTT
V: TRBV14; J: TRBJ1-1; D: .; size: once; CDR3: CASSQVLQGGAFF; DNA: TGTGCCAGCAGCCAAGTGCTCCAAGGGGGAGCTTTCTTT
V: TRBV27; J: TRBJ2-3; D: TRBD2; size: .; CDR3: CASSLSRTRTDTQYF; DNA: TGTGCCAGCAGTTTATCGAGGACTAGAACAGATACGCAGTATTTT
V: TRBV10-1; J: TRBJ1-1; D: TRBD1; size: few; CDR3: CASSGGQGLLNTEAFF; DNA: TGCGCCAGCAGTGGGGGACAGGGGCTGTTGAACACTGAAGCTTTCTTT
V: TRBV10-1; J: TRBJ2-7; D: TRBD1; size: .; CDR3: CASIIPGQRSYEQYF; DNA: TGCGCCAGCATAATCCCGGGACAGAGATCGTACGAGCAGTACTTC
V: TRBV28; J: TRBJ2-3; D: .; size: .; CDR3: CASSSLASSTDTQYF; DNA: TGTGCCAGCAGTTCCCTCGCTAGCAGCACAGATACGCAGTATTTT
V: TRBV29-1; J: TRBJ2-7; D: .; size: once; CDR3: CSVQGTYEQYF; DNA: TGCAGCGTCCAGGGAACCTACGAGCAGTACTTC
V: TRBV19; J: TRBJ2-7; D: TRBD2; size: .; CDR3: CATAGGYEQYF; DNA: TGTGCCACCGCGGGGGGGTACGAGCAGTACTTC
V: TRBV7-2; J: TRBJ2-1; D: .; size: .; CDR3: CASSLWLSWDNEQFF; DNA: TGTGCCAGCAGCTTATGGCTGAGTTGGGACAATGAGCAGTTCTTC
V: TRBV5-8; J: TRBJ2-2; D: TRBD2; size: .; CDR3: CASSFGLAVNTGELFF; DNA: TGTGCCAGCAGCTTCGGACTAGCGGTTAACACCGGGGAGCTGTTTTTT
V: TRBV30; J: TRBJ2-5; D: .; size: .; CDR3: CAWSAQKETQYF; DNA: TGTGCCTGGAGTGCGCAGAAAGAGACCCAGTACTTC
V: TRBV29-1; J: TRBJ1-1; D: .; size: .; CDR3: CSIKGTELYTEAFF; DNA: TGCAGCATCAAGGGTACAGAGCTTTACACTGAAGCTTTCTTT
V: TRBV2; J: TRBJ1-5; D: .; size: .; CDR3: CASNNQGMRNQPQHF; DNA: TGTGCCAGCAACAATCAGGGTATGCGCAATCAGCCCCAGCATTTT
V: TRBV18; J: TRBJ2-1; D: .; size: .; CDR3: CASSRLPGELNEQFF; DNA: TGTGCCAGCTCACGGTTACCGGGAGAACTGAATGAGCAGTTCTTC
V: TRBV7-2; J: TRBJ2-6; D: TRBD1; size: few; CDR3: CASSSQGATGANVLTF; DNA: TGTGCCAGCAGCAGTCAGGGGGCGACTGGGGCCAACGTCCTGACTTTC
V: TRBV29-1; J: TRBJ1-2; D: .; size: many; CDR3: CSVGDGNYGYTF; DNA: TGCAGCGTTGGGGACGGGAACTATGGCTACACCTTC
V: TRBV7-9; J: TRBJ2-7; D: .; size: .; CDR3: CASSLGFVGYEQYF; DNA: TGTGCCAGCAGCTTAGGATTTGTGGGCTACGAGCAGTACTTC
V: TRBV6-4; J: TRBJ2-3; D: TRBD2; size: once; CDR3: CASRASGRAADTQYF; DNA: TGTGCCAGCAGAGCTAGCGGGAGGGCCGCCGATACGCAGTATTTT
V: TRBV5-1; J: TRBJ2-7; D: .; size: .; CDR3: CASSSGSSYEQYF; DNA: TGCGCCAGCAGCTCCGGGAGCTCCTACGAGCAGTACTTC
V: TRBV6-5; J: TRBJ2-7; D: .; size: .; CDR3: CASSRYKQAPYEQYF; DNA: TGTGCCAGCAGTAGATACAAACAGGCTCCCTACGAGCAGTACTTC
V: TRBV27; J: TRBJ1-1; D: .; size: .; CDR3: CASSLRGRGGNTEAFF; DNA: TGTGCCAGCAGTTTGCGGGGGAGGGGGGGCAACACTGAAGCTTTCTTT
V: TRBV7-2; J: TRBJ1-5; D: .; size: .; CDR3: CASSLEQGSNQPQHF; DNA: TGTGCCAGCAGCTTGGAGCAGGGTAGCAATCAGCCCCAGCATTTT
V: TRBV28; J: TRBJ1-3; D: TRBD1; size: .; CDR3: CASRGGPVSGNTIYF; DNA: TGTGCCAGCAGAGGGGGCCCAGTCTCTGGAAACACCATATATTTT
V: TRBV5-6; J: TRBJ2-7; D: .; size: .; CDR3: CASSLLDSTYEQYF; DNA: TGTGCCAGCAGCTTGCTGGACAGCACCTACGAGCAGTACTTC
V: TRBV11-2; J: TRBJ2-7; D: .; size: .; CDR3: CASSLDRYEQYF; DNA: TGTGCCAGCAGCTTAGATCGCTACGAGCAGTACTTC
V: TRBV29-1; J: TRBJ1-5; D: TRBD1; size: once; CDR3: CSVGDSTDQPQHF; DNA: TGCAGCGTTGGGGACAGTACCGATCAGCCCCAGCATTTT
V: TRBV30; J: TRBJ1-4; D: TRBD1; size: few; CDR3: CAWGQGGEKLFF; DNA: TGTGCCTGGGGACAGGGAGGAGAAAAACTGTTTTTT
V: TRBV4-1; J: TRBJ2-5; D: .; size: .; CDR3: CASSQPQGGVQETQYF; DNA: TGCGCCAGCAGCCAACCTCAGGGGGGGGTCCAAGAGACCCAGTACTTC
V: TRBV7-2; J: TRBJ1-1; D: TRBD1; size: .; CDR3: CASSLVQGGTEAFF; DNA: TGTGCCAGCAGCTTAGTGCAGGGGGGGACTGAAGCTTTCTTT
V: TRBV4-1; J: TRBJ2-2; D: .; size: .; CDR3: CASSFLWGVDGTGELFF; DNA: TGCGCCAGCAGCTTCCTGTGGGGGGTCGACGGCACCGGGGAGCTGTTTTTT
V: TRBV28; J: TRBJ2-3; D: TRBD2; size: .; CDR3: CASSSTGTRGIHTDTQYF; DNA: TGTGCCAGCAGTTCCACCGGGACTAGGGGGATCCACACAGATACGCAGTATTTT
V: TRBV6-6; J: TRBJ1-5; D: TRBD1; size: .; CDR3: CASSYTTGDNQPQHF; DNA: TGTGCCAGCAGTTACACGACAGGGGACAATCAGCCCCAGCATTTT
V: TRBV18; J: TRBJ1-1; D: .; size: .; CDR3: CASSGGGMNTEAFF; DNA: TGTGCCAGCTCAGGGGGCGGCATGAACACTGAAGCTTTCTTT